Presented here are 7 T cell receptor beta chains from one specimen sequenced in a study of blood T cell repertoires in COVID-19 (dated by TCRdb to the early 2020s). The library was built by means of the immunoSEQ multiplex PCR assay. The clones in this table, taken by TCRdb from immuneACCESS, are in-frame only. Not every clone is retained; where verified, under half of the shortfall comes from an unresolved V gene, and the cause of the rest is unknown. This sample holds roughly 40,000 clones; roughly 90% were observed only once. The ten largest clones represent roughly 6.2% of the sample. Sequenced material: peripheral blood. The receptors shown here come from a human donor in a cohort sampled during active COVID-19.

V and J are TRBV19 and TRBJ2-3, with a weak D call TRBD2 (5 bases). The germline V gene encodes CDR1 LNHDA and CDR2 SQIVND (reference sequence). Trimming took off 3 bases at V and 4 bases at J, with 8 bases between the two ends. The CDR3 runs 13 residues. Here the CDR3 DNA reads TGTGCCAGTAGTATTGCGGGTTCAGATACGCAGTATTTT. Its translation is CASSIAGSDTQYF.

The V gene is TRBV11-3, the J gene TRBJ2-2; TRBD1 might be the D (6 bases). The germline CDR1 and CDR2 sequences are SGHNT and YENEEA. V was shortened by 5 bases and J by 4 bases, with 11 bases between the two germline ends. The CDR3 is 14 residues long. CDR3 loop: CASSQDRATGELFF. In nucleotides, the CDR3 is TGTGCCAGCAGCCAGGACAGAGCCACCGGGGAGCTGTTTTTT.

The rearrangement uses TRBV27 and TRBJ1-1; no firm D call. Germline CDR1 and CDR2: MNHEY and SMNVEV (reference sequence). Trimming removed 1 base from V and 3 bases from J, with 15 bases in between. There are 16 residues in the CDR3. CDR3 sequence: CASSLFGLGSDTEAFF. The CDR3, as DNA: TGTGCCAGCAGTTTATTTGGGTTGGGGAGTGACACTGAAGCTTTCTTT.

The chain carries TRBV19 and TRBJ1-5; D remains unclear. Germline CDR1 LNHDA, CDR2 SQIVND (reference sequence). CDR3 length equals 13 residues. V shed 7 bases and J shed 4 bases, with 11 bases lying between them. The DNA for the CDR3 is TGTGCCAGTACGTACAGTCCGAATCAGCCCCAGCATTTT. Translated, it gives CASTYSPNQPQHF. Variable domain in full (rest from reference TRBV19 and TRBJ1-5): DGGITQSPKYLFRKEGQNVTLSCEQNLNHDAMYWYRQDPGQGLRLIYYSQIVNDFQKGDIAEGYSVSREKKESFPLTVTSAQKNPTAFYLCASTYSPNQPQHFGDGTRLSIL.

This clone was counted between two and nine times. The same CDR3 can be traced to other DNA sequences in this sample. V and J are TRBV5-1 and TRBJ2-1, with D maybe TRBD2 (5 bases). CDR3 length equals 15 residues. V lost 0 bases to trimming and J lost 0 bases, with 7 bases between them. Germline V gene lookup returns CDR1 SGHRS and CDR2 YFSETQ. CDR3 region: CASSLDGSSYNEQFF. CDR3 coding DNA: TGCGCCAGCAGCTTGGATGGGAGCTCCTACAATGAGCAGTTCTTC. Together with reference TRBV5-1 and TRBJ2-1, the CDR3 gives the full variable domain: KAGVTQTPRYLIKTRGQQVTLSCSPISGHRSVSWYQQTPGQGLQFLFEYFSETQRNKGNFPGRFSGRQFSNSRSEMNVSTLELGDSALYLCASSLDGSSYNEQFFGPGTRLTVL.

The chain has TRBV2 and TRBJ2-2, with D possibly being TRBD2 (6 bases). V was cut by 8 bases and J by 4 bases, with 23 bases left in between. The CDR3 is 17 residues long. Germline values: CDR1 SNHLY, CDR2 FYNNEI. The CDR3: CASGKLAGPAGTGELFF. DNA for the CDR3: TGTGCCAGCGGCAAACTAGCCGGCCCGGCAGGCACCGGGGAGCTGTTTTTT. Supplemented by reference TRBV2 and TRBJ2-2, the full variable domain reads EPEVTQTPSHQVTQMGQEVILRCVPISNHLYFYWYRQILGQKVEFLVSFYNNEISEKSEIFDDQFSVERPDGSNFTLKIRSTKLEDSAMYFCASGKLAGPAGTGELFFGEGSRLTVL.

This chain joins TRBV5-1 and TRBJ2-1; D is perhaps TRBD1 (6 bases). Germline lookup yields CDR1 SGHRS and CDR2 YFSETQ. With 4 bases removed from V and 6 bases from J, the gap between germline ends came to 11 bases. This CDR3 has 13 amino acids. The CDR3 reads CASSNTGSNEQFF. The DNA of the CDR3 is TGCGCCAGCAGCAATACAGGGAGCAATGAGCAGTTCTTC. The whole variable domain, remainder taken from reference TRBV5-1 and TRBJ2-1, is KAGVTQTPRYLIKTRGQQVTLSCSPISGHRSVSWYQQTPGQGLQFLFEYFSETQRNKGNFPGRFSGRQFSNSRSEMNVSTLELGDSALYLCASSNTGSNEQFFGPGTRLTVL.